This T cell receptor (beta chain) was sequenced during a study of T cells in localized non-small cell lung cancer. Overall study results and limits: Uninvolved adjacent lung had more T cell clonality than any other tissue, topping tumor. Higher blood T cell density went with longer overall survival. Sequencing was restricted to one tumor region; therefore, heterogeneity remains possible. A median of around 60 clones ranked among the top 100 in tumor appeared in adjacent lung.

A word on this clone: Its antigen is not known.

Clones were sequenced by immunoSEQ multiplex PCR, and TCRdb holds only the in-frame ones, with some missing. The table has approximately 76,000 clones, around 80% seen once. The ends were cut back, 1 base at V and 0 bases at J, with 8 bases in the middle. The CDR3 consists of 14 residues. Germline V CDR1 and CDR2: SQVTM, ANQGSEA. This TCR was sampled from a female donor over 55 with stage I lung adenocarcinoma. The chain joins TRBV29-1 to TRBJ2-3; maybe TRBD2 (6 bases). The sample was peripheral blood, taken before any cancer treatment. CDR3 region: CSVEGGASTDTQYF. The CDR3, as DNA: TGCAGCGTTGAAGGCGGGGCTAGCACAGATACGCAGTATTTT.